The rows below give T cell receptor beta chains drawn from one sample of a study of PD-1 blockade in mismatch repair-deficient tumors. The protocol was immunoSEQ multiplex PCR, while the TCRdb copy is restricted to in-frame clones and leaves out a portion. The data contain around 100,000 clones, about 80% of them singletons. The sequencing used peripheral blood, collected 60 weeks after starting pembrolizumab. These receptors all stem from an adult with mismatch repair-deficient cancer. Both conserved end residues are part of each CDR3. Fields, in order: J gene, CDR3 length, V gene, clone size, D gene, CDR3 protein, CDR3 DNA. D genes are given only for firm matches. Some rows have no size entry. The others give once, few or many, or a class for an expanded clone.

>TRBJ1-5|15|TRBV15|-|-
CATSRDLEGVRPQHF
TGTGCCACCAGCAGAGATCTGGAGGGAGTAAGGCCCCAGCATTTT
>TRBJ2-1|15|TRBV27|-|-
CASSISGSSYNEQFF
TGTGCCAGCAGCATCAGTGGAAGCTCCTACAATGAGCAGTTCTTC
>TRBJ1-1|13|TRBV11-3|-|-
CASSLGVTSEAFF
TGTGCCAGCAGCTTGGGGGTGACTTCCGAAGCTTTCTTT
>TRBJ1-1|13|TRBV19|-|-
CARSGTENTEAFF
TGTGCCCGGTCCGGGACGGAGAACACTGAAGCTTTCTTT
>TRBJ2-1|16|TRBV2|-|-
CASRGWRDFEHNEQFF
TGTGCCAGCAGAGGGTGGCGGGACTTTGAACACAATGAGCAGTTCTTC
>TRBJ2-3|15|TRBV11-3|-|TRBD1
CASSLEQGGSDTQYF
TGTGCCAGCAGCTTAGAACAGGGGGGATCAGATACGCAGTATTTT
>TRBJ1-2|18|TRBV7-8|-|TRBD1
CASSTNNPGQGDIYGYTF
TGTGCCAGCAGTACAAATAATCCGGGACAGGGGGATATCTATGGCTACACCTTC
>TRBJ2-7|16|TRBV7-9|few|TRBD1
CASSLRGTGSSYEQYF
TGTGCCAGCAGCTTAAGGGGGACAGGATCTTCCTACGAGCAGTACTTC
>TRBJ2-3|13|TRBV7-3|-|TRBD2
CASSPLAGDTQYF
TGTGCCAGCAGCCCATTAGCGGGAGATACGCAGTATTTT
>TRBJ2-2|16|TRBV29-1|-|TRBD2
CSVASAGGPRTGELFF
TGCAGCGTTGCGTCGGCGGGAGGGCCACGCACCGGGGAGCTGTTTTTT
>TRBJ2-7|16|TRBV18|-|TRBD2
CASSPIAGDFVHEQYF
TGTGCCAGCTCACCCATAGCGGGAGATTTTGTCCACGAGCAGTACTTC
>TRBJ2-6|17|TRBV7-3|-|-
CASSPIERGAGANVLTF
TGTGCCAGCAGCCCGATCGAACGGGGAGCTGGGGCCAACGTCCTGACTTTC
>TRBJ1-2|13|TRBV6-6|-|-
CASRPLGVYGYTF
TGTGCCAGCAGACCCCTGGGGGTCTATGGCTACACCTTC
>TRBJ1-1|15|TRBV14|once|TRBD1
CASSPWTGANTEAFF
TGTGCCAGCAGCCCCTGGACAGGGGCGAACACTGAAGCTTTCTTT
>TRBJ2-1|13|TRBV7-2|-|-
CASSLIGMGEQFF
TGTGCCAGCAGCTTAATCGGGATGGGTGAGCAGTTCTTC
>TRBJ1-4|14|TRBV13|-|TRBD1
CASSSDRVPEKLFF
TGTGCCAGCAGCTCGGACAGGGTTCCTGAAAAACTGTTTTTT
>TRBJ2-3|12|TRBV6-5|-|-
CASSQGSDTQYF
TGTGCCAGCAGCCAGGGATCAGATACGCAGTATTTT
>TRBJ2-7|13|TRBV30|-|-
CAWSVRRELEQYF
TGTGCCTGGAGTGTACGACGGGAGCTCGAGCAGTACTTC
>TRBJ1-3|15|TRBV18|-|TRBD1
CASSLGTGGINTIYF
TGTGCCAGCTCACTGGGGACAGGCGGAATAAACACCATATATTTT
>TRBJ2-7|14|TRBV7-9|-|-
CASSPGRTSYEQYF
TGTGCCAGCAGCCCGGGACGGACATCCTACGAGCAGTACTTC
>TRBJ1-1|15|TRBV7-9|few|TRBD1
CASSSPGTGITEAFF
TGTGCCAGCAGCTCGCCCGGGACAGGGATTACTGAAGCTTTCTTT
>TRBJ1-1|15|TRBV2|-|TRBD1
CASSRTGLPVTEAFF
TGTGCCAGCAGCCGGACAGGGTTGCCTGTGACTGAAGCTTTCTTT
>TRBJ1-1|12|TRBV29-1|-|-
CSVNRLGTEAFF
TGCAGCGTCAACAGGTTAGGAACTGAAGCTTTCTTT
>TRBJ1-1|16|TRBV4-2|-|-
CASSQDWRGVDTEAFF
TGTGCCAGCAGCCAAGATTGGAGGGGAGTGGACACTGAAGCTTTCTTT
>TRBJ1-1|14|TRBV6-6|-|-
CASSQPLGYTEAFF
TGTGCCAGCAGCCAACCCCTAGGATACACTGAAGCTTTCTTT
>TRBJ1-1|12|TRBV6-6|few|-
CASEGGNTEAFF
TGTGCCAGCGAGGGGGGGAACACTGAAGCTTTCTTT
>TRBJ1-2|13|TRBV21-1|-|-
CASSRTNNYGYTF
TGTGCCAGCAGCAGGACCAATAACTATGGCTACACCTTC
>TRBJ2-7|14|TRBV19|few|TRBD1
CASSTGTGGYEQYF
TGTGCCAGTAGCACAGGGACAGGGGGCTACGAGCAGTACTTC
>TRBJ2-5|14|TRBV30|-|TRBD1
CAWDRQGAQETQYF
TGTGCCTGGGACCGACAGGGGGCGCAGGAGACCCAGTACTTC
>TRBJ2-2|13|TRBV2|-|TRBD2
CAGSGRAGGELFF
TGTGCCGGTAGCGGGAGGGCCGGCGGGGAGCTGTTTTTT
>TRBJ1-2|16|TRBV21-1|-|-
CASSKPCRGGASGYTF
TGTGCCAGCAGCAAACCATGCCGTGGAGGGGCAAGTGGCTACACCTTC
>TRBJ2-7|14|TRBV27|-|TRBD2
CASSSLAGAGEQYF
TGTGCCAGCAGTTCGTTAGCGGGAGCCGGAGAGCAGTACTTC
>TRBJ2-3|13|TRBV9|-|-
CASSVEGGGGQYF
TGTGCCAGCAGCGTCGAGGGAGGTGGAGGGCAGTATTTT
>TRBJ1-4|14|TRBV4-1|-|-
CASSLGSTNEKLFF
TGCGCCAGCAGCCTGGGATCAACTAATGAAAAACTGTTTTTT
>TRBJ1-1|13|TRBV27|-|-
CASSYRVNTEAFF
TGTGCCAGCAGTTACAGGGTGAACACTGAAGCTTTCTTT
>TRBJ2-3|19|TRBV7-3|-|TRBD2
CASSLKRDRLAGITDTQYF
TGTGCCAGCAGCTTAAAAAGGGATAGACTAGCGGGTATAACAGATACGCAGTATTTT
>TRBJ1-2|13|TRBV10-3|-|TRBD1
CAISSTGEKGYTF
TGTGCCATCAGTTCAACAGGGGAAAAAGGCTACACCTTC
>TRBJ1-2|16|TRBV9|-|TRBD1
CASSSRTGDYDYGYTF
TGTGCCAGCAGCTCCCGGACAGGGGATTACGACTATGGCTACACCTTC
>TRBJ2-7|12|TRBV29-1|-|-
CSVEAGEYEQYF
TGCAGCGTTGAAGCGGGGGAATACGAGCAGTACTTC